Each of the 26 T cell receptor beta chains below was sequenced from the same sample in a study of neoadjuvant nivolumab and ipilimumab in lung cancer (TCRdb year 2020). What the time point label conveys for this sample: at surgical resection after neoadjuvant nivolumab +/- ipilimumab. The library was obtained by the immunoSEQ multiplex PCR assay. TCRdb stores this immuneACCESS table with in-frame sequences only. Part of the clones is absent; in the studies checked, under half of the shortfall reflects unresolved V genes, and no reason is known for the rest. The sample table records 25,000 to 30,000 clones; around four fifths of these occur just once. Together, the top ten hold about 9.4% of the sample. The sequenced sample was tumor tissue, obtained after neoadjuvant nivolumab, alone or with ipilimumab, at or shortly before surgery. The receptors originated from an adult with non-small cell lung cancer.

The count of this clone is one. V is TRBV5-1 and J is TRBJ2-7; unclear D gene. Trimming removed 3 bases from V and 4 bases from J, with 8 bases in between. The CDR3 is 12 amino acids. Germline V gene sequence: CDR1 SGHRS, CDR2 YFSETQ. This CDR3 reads CASSSEKYEQYF. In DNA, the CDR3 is TGCGCCAGCAGCTCGGAGAAATACGAGCAGTACTTC.

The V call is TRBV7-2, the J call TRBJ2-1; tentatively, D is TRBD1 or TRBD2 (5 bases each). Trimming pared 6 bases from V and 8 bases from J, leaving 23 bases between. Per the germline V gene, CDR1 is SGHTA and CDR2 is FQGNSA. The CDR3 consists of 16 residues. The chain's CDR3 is CASSFGPGPGIYEQFF. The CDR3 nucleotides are TGTGCCAGCAGTTTTGGGCCGGGACCAGGGATCTATGAGCAGTTCTTC.

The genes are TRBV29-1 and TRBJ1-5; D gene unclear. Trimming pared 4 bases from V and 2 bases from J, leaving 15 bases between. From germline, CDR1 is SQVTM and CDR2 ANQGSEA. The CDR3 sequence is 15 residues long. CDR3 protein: CSVADGLLGNQPQHF. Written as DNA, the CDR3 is TGCAGCGTTGCGGACGGCCTTTTGGGCAATCAGCCCCAGCATTTT.

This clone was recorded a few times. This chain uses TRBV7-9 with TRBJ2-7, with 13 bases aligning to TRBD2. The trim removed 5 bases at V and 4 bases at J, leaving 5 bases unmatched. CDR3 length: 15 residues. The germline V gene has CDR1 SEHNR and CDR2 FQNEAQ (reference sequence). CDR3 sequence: CASSRKLAGGYEQYF. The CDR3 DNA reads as TGTGCCAGCAGCCGAAAACTAGCGGGAGGGTACGAGCAGTACTTC.

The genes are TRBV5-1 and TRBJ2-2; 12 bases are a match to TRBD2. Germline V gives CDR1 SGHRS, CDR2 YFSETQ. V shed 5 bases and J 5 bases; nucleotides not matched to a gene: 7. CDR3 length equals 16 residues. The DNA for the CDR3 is TGCGCCAGCAGTTTACTAGCGGGAGGTATAACCGGGGAGCTGTTTTTT. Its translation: CASSLLAGGITGELFF.

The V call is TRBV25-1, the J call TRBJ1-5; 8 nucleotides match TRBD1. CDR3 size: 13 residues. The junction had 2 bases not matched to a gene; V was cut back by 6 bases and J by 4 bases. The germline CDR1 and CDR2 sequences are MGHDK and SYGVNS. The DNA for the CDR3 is TGTGCCAGCAGCGGACAGGGAAATCAGCCCCAGCATTTT. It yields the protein CASSGQGNQPQHF.

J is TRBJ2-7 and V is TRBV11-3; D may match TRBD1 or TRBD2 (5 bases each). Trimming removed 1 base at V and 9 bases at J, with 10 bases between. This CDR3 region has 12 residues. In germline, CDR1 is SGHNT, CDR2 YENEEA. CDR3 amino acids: CASSLATGPQYF. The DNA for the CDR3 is TGTGCCAGCAGCTTAGCCACGGGGCCGCAGTACTTC.

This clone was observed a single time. The CDR3 protein is CASSSVAVSYEQYF. The CDR3 DNA follows: TGTGCCAGCAGCTCAGTAGCGGTCTCCTACGAGCAGTACTTC. The rearrangement links TRBV11-3 to TRBJ2-7; D might be TRBD2 (6 bases). Germline CDR1 and CDR2: SGHNT and YENEEA. The V end lost 4 bases, the J end lost 0 bases, and 10 bases lay between the germline ends. This CDR3 comprises 14 residues.

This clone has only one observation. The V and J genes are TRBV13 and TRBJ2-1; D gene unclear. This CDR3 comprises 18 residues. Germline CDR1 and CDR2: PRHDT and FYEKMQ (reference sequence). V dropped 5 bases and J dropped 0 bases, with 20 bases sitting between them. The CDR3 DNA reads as TGTGCCAGCAGCCCTACCCGCGGTTTGCGGAGCTCCTACAATGAGCAGTTCTTC. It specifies CASSPTRGLRSSYNEQFF.

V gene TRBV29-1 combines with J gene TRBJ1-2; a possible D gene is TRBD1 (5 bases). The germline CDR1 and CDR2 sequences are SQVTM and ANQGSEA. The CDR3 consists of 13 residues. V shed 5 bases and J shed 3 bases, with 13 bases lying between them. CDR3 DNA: TGCAGCGTTTCTGACAGTCGCCACTATGGCTACACCTTC. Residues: CSVSDSRHYGYTF.

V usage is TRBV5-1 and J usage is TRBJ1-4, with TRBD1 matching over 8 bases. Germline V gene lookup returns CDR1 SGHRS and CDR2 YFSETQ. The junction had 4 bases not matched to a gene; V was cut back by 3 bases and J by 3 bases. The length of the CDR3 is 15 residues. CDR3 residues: CASSSRQGSNEKLFF. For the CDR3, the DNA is TGCGCCAGCAGCTCTAGACAGGGGTCTAATGAAAAACTGTTTTTT.

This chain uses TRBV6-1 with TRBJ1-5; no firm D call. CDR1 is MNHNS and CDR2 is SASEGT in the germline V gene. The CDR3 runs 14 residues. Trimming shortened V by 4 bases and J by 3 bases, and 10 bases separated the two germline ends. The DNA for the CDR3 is TGTGCCAGCAGTGCTAGAACGGTCAATCAGCCCCAGCATTTT. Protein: CASSARTVNQPQHF.

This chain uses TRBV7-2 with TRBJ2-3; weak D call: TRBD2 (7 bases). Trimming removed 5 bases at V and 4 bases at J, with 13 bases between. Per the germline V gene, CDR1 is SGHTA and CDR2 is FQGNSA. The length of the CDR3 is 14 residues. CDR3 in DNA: TGTGCCAGCAGCCCTCGAGGGGGGGCAGATACGCAGTATTTT. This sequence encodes CASSPRGGADTQYF.

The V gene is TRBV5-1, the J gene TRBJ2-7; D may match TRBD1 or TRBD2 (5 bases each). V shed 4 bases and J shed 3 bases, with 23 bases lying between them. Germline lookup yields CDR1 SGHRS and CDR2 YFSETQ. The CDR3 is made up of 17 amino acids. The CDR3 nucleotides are TGCGCCAGCAGCGTAGAGGGACCGACTGGCGCCGACTACGAGCAGTACTTC. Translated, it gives CASSVEGPTGADYEQYF. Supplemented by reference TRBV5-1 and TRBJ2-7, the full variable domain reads KAGVTQTPRYLIKTRGQQVTLSCSPISGHRSVSWYQQTPGQGLQFLFEYFSETQRNKGNFPGRFSGRQFSNSRSEMNVSTLELGDSALYLCASSVEGPTGADYEQYFGPGTRLTVT.

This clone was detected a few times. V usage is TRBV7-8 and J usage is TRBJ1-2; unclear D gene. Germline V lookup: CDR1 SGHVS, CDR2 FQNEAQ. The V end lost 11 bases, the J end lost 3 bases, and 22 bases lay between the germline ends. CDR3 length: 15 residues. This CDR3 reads CAGTRLETVDYGYTF. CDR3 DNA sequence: TGTGCCGGCACGCGGTTGGAGACGGTAGACTATGGCTACACCTTC.

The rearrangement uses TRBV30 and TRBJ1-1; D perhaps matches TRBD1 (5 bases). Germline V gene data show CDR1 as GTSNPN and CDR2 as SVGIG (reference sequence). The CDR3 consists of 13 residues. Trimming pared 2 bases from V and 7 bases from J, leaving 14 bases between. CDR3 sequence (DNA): TGTGCCTGGAGTCCCGGGCAGGGCAATGAAGCTTTCTTT. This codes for CAWSPGQGNEAFF.

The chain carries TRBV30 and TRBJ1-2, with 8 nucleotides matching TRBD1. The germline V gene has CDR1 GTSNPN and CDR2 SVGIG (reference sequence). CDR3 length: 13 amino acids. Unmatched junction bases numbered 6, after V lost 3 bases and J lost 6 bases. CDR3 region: CAWSNTDRDGYTF. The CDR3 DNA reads TGTGCCTGGAGCAATACGGACAGGGATGGCTACACCTTC.

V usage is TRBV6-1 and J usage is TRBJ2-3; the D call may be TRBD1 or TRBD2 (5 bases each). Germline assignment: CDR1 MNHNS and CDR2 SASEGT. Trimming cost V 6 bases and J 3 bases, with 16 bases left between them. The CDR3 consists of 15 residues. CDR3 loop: CASRPHRTQTDTQYF. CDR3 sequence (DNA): TGTGCCAGCAGGCCCCACAGGACTCAAACAGATACGCAGTATTTT.

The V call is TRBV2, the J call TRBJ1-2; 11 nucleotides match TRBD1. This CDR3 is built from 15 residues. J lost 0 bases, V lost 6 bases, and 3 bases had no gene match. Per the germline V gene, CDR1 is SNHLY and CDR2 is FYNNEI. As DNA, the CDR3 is TGTGCCAGCAGGATGGGACAGGGGGCTAACTATGGCTACACCTTC. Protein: CASRMGQGANYGYTF.

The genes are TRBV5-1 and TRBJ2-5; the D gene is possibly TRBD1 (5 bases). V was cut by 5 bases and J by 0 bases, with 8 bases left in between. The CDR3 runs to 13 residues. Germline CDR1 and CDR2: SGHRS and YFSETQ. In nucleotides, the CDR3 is TGCGCCAGCAGATCGGACAACCAAGAGACCCAGTACTTC. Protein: CASRSDNQETQYF.

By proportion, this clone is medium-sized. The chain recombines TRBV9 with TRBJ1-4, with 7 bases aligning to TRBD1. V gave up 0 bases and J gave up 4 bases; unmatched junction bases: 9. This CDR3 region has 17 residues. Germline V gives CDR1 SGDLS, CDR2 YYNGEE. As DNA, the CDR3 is TGTGCCAGCAGCGTAGCTACCCAGGGGGAGAATAATGAAAAACTGTTTTTT. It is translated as CASSVATQGENNEKLFF. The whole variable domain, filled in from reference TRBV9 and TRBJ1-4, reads DSGVTQTPKHLITATGQRVTLRCSPRSGDLSVYWYQQSLDQGLQFLIQYYNGEERAKGNILERFSAQQFPDLHSELNLSSLELGDSALYFCASSVATQGENNEKLFFGSGTQLSVL.

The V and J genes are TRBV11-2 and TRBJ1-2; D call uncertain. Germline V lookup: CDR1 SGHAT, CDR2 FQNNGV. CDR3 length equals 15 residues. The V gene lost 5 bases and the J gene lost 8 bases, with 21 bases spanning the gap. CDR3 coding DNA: TGTGCCAGCAGCACCCGATCGGACGGTCTGAGAGGCTACACCTTC. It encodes CASSTRSDGLRGYTF.

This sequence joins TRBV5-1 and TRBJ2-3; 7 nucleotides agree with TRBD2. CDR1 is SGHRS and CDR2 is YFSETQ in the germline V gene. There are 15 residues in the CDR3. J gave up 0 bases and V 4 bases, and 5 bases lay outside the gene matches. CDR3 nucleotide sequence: TGCGCCAGCAGCGGTACTAGCGTTAGCACAGATACGCAGTATTTT. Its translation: CASSGTSVSTDTQYF.

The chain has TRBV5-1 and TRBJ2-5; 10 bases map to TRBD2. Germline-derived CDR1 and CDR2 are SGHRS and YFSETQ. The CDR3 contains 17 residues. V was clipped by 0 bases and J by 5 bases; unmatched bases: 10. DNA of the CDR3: TGCGCCAGCAGCTTGGCGGCTAGCGGGAGCGGTGAGGAGACCCAGTACTTC. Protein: CASSLAASGSGEETQYF. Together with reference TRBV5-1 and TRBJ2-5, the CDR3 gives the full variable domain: KAGVTQTPRYLIKTRGQQVTLSCSPISGHRSVSWYQQTPGQGLQFLFEYFSETQRNKGNFPGRFSGRQFSNSRSEMNVSTLELGDSALYLCASSLAASGSGEETQYFGPGTRLLVL.

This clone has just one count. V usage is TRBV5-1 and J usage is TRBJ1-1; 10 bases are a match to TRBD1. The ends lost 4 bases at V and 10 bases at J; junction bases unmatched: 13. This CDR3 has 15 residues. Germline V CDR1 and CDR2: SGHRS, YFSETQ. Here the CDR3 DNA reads TGCGCCAGCAGCAAGGAGACAGGGGGCGCTTTTGGAGCTTTCTTT. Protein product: CASSKETGGAFGAFF. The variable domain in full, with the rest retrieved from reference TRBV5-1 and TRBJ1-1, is KAGVTQTPRYLIKTRGQQVTLSCSPISGHRSVSWYQQTPGQGLQFLFEYFSETQRNKGNFPGRFSGRQFSNSRSEMNVSTLELGDSALYLCASSKETGGAFGAFFGQGTRLTVV.

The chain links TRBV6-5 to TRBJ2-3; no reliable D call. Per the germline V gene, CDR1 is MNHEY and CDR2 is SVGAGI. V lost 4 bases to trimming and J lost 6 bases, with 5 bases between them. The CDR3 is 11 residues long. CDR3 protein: CASSLGDTQYF. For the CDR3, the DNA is TGTGCCAGCAGTTTAGGCGATACGCAGTATTTT.